Following are 24 T cell receptor beta chains from one sample sequenced in a study of shared T cell receptors in the human thymus. TCRdb's table, derived via immunoSEQ multiplex PCR, lists solely in-frame clones and lacks some. This repertoire shows some 660,000 clones, about 89% found once; its top ten account for roughly 0.0089%. These data were also filed under a second study, of human thymus T cells.

Sequencing was done on a sample of thymocytes. The receptors stem from a boy under two years old with a congenital heart defect.

The rearrangement links TRBV4-3 to TRBJ1-2; 7 bases align to TRBD1. This CDR3 contains 15 residues. Germline trimming cut 0 bases from V and 4 bases from J; bases unmatched to any gene: 5. Germline loops: CDR1 LGHNA, CDR2 YSLEER. CDR3 residues: CASSQEDRLIYGYTF. The CDR3 nucleotides are TGCGCCAGCAGCCAAGAGGACAGGTTAATCTATGGCTACACCTTC.

Written as DNA, the CDR3 is TGTGCCAGCAGTTTACCCAGCCCTCCGCGAGGTGACACCCAGTACTTC. Amino acids: CASSLPSPPRGDTQYF. This rearrangement joins TRBV28 to TRBJ2-5; D call uncertain. The CDR3 consists of 16 residues. V lost 2 bases and J 8 bases, leaving 21 bases between the germline ends. CDR1 and CDR2 from the germline V gene are MDHEN and SYDVKM.

J is TRBJ2-7 and V is TRBV18; 12 nucleotides line up with TRBD2. This CDR3 has 19 residues. CDR1 and CDR2 from the germline V gene are KGHSH and LQKENI. V was pared by 0 bases and J by 0 bases, with 9 bases of the junction left unmatched. The CDR3 here is CASSPPRLAGVRPSYEQYF. In DNA form, the CDR3 reads TGTGCCAGCTCACCACCTCGACTAGCGGGAGTCAGACCCTCCTACGAGCAGTACTTC.

This sequence joins TRBV14 and TRBJ1-1; 8 bases align to TRBD1. This CDR3 spans 18 amino acids. Unmatched junction bases numbered 13, after V lost 3 bases and J lost 1 base. Germline loops: CDR1 SGHDN, CDR2 FVKESK. CDR3 in DNA: TGTGCCAGCAGCCATGACGGACAGGGAGATAGAAAGAACACTGAAGCTTTCTTT. This codes for CASSHDGQGDRKNTEAFF.

V usage is TRBV15 and J usage is TRBJ1-5; 9 bases map to TRBD1. Unmatched junction bases numbered 5, after V lost 0 bases and J lost 5 bases. The CDR3 has 16 amino acids. Germline values: CDR1 LNHNV, CDR2 YYDKDF (reference sequence). CDR3 nucleotide sequence: TGTGCCACCAGCAGAGACGACAGGGGGAAGCATCAGCCCCAGCATTTT. Protein sequence: CATSRDDRGKHQPQHF. The full variable domain, in which reference TRBV15 and TRBJ1-5 provide the parts outside the CDR3, is DAMVIQNPRYQVTQFGKPVTLSCSQTLNHNVMYWYQQKSSQAPKLLFHYYDKDFNNEADTPDNFQSRRPNTSFCFLDIRSPGLGDTAMYLCATSRDDRGKHQPQHFGDGTRLSIL.

V gene TRBV4-1 combines with J gene TRBJ2-7, with 8 bases matching TRBD1. Trimming cost V 1 base and J 3 bases; bases outside gene matches: 11. Germline values: CDR1 MGHRA, CDR2 YSYEKL. The CDR3 totals 17 residues. As DNA, the CDR3 is TGCGCCAGCAGCCAAGTAACCAGGACAGGGAAGTTCTACGAGCAGTACTTC. Amino acids: CASSQVTRTGKFYEQYF.

The chain combines TRBV12-5 with TRBJ2-7; 9 bases line up with TRBD2. The CDR3 runs to 22 residues. The ends lost 3 bases at V and 2 bases at J; junction bases unmatched: 26. CDR1 is LGHNT, CDR2 FRNRAP, per germline. The CDR3 loop is CASGFYNDRGTSKAIPTYEQYF. The DNA for the CDR3 is TGTGCTAGTGGTTTTTATAATGATCGTGGGACTAGCAAAGCTATCCCTACCTACGAGCAGTACTTC.

V and J are TRBV23-1 and TRBJ1-6, with 8 bases fitting TRBD1. TRBV23-1 is an ORF, with its function uncertain. CDR3 length: 16 residues. V shed 6 bases and J 2 bases; nucleotides not matched to a gene: 6. The chain's CDR3 is CASRPRGRPYNSPLHF. The CDR3 DNA reads TGCGCCAGCAGGCCCAGGGGGCGCCCCTATAATTCACCCCTCCACTTT.

This CDR3 is CASSPGTGDYEQYF. In DNA form, the CDR3 reads TGTGCCAGCAGCCCGGGGACAGGCGACTACGAGCAGTACTTC. The rearrangement links TRBV5-4 to TRBJ2-7, with TRBD1 matching over 8 bases. The CDR3 is 14 amino acids. Germline loops: CDR1 SGHNT, CDR2 YYREEE (reference sequence). With V trimmed by 4 bases and J by 3 bases, 6 bases remained unmatched.

This chain uses TRBV4-2 with TRBJ1-3; D unclear. Between the trimmed V and J ends, which lost 0 bases and 4 bases, there was a span of 19 bases. Germline V CDR1 and CDR2: LGHNA, YNFKEQ. The CDR3 runs 18 residues. The CDR3 DNA sequence: TGTGCCAGCAGCCAAGAATCGCAAGAGAACGATTCAGGAAACACCATATATTTT. This encodes CASSQESQENDSGNTIYF.

In this sample, this clone turned up once. V and J are TRBV27 and TRBJ1-1; TRBD1 aligns across 7 bases. Germline trimming cut 7 bases from V and 1 base from J; bases unmatched to any gene: 9. CDR1 is MNHEY, CDR2 SMNVEV, per germline (reference sequence). The length of the CDR3 is 15 residues. The CDR3 protein is CASKLGDSPNTEAFF. The CDR3 nucleotides read TGTGCCAGCAAACTTGGGGACAGTCCGAACACTGAAGCTTTCTTT.

This rearrangement joins TRBV27 to TRBJ2-1; D is possibly TRBD2 (6 bases). The CDR3 sequence is 14 residues long. The V end lost 5 bases, the J end lost 5 bases, and 13 bases lay between the germline ends. Germline CDR1 reads MNHEY; CDR2 reads SMNVEV (reference sequence). CDR3 sequence: CASSVAEQNNEQFF. CDR3 nucleotides: TGTGCCAGCAGTGTAGCGGAGCAAAACAATGAGCAGTTCTTC.

This clone came up once. This chain links TRBV6-5 with TRBJ2-1, with TRBD2 as a possible D gene (6 bases). Deletions cut 2 bases from V and 5 bases from J, with 16 bases between. CDR1 and CDR2 from the germline V gene are MNHEY and SVGAGI. The CDR3 totals 16 residues. The CDR3 DNA follows: TGTGCCAGCAGTTACGAGGATTCGGGAGTCAACAATGAGCAGTTCTTC. Protein: CASSYEDSGVNNEQFF.

This chain uses TRBV14 with TRBJ2-1, with TRBD2 as a possible D gene (6 bases). Trimming took off 0 bases at V and 7 bases at J, with 13 bases between the two ends. CDR3 length: 15 amino acids. Germline V gene data show CDR1 as SGHDN and CDR2 as FVKESK. The CDR3 region has the DNA TGTGCCAGCAGCCAAGACCGGGAGTTAGAGAATGAGCAGTTCTTC. Its translation is CASSQDRELENEQFF. The full variable domain, with the rest looked up from reference TRBV14 and TRBJ2-1, is EAGVTQFPSHSVIEKGQTVTLRCDPISGHDNLYWYRRVMGKEIKFLLHFVKESKQDESGMPNNRFLAERTGGTYSTLKVQPAELEDSGVYFCASSQDRELENEQFFGPGTRLTVL.

The chain recombines TRBV2 with TRBJ2-2, with D possibly TRBD1 on 6 matching bases. The CDR3 totals 16 residues. Trimming took off 2 bases at V and 1 base at J, with 11 bases between the two ends. Looked up from germline, CDR1 is SNHLY and CDR2 is FYNNEI. The CDR3 loop is CASSETQGWNTGELFF. The CDR3 bases are TGTGCCAGCAGTGAAACCCAGGGGTGGAACACCGGGGAGCTGTTTTTT.

The chain links TRBV10-3 to TRBJ2-7; 8 nucleotides agree with TRBD1. This CDR3 comprises 17 residues. Germline CDR1 is ENHRY and CDR2 is SYGVKD. V lost 6 bases to trimming and J lost 0 bases; unmatched junction nucleotides: 13. The CDR3 reads CAIRGTGGGEPSYEQYF. The CDR3 nucleotides are TGTGCCATCAGGGGGACAGGCGGCGGAGAGCCCTCCTACGAGCAGTACTTC.

The chain uses TRBV5-5 and TRBJ2-1; tentatively, D is TRBD1 (5 bases). Per germline, CDR1 SGHKS and CDR2 YYEKEE (reference sequence). This CDR3 is built from 12 residues. The V end lost 9 bases, the J end lost 4 bases, and 11 bases lay between the germline ends. The CDR3 here is CATSKGYNEQFF. The CDR3 DNA is TGTGCCACCTCGAAGGGGTACAATGAGCAGTTCTTC.

The rearrangement links TRBV28 to TRBJ1-3, with D tentatively TRBD1 (5 bases). The CDR3 has 19 residues. V lost 3 bases, J lost 2 bases, and 23 bases lay in between. The germline gives CDR1 MDHEN, CDR2 SYDVKM. The CDR3 spells CASSFGPGASFRPGNTIYF. The CDR3 DNA is TGTGCCAGCAGTTTTGGCCCTGGGGCCAGCTTTCGACCTGGAAACACCATATATTTT.

This chain joins TRBV28 and TRBJ2-2; 8 positions match TRBD2. V gave up 7 bases and J gave up 7 bases; unmatched junction bases: 8. Germline values: CDR1 MDHEN, CDR2 SYDVKM. This CDR3 is built from 14 residues. This chain's CDR3 is CASNRAGAHGELFF. The CDR3 DNA sequence: TGTGCCAGCAATCGAGCGGGAGCTCACGGGGAGCTGTTTTTT.

The CDR3 protein is CAWTSGRVGYQETQYF. The CDR3 DNA reads TGTGCCTGGACTAGCGGGAGGGTCGGGTACCAAGAGACCCAGTACTTC. The genes are TRBV30 and TRBJ2-5; 12 positions agree with TRBD2. V was pared by 4 bases and J by 0 bases, with 6 bases of the junction left unmatched. CDR1 is GTSNPN, CDR2 SVGIG, per germline (reference sequence). The length of the CDR3 is 16 residues.

CDR3 DNA sequence: TGTGCCACCCGCCGGGTGGAGCAGTACTTC. Its translation is CATRRVEQYF. This chain joins TRBV30 and TRBJ2-7, with D hard to call. The germline gives CDR1 GTSNPN, CDR2 SVGIG (reference sequence). This CDR3 has 10 residues. V shed 8 bases and J shed 7 bases, with 12 bases lying between them. The whole variable domain, remainder taken from reference TRBV30 and TRBJ2-7, is SQTIHQWPATLVQPVGSPLSLECTVEGTSNPNLYWYRQAAGRGLQLLFYSVGIGQISSEVPQNLSASRPQDRQFILSSKKLLLSDSGFYLCATRRVEQYFGPGTRLTVT.

V gene TRBV4-1 combines with J gene TRBJ2-2; 12 bases are a match to TRBD2. With V trimmed by 3 bases and J by 3 bases, 2 bases remained unmatched. The CDR3 length is 16 residues. Germline values: CDR1 MGHRA, CDR2 YSYEKL. The CDR3 sequence: CASSHSSGGDTGELFF. The CDR3 DNA reads as TGCGCCAGCAGCCATTCTAGCGGGGGGGACACCGGGGAGCTGTTTTTT.

The V and J genes are TRBV5-6 and TRBJ1-5; TRBD1 matches 8 bases. This CDR3 contains 19 residues. Germline CDR1 reads SGHDT; CDR2 reads YYEEEE. The ends lost 2 bases at V and 0 bases at J; junction bases unmatched: 13. The chain's CDR3 is CASSFGPDRVFNSNQPQHF. CDR3 coding DNA: TGTGCCAGCAGCTTCGGCCCGGACAGGGTTTTTAATAGCAATCAGCCCCAGCATTTT.

The DNA for the CDR3 is TGCGCCAGCAGCTCCTCACAGGGCTCGGACACTGAAGCTTTCTTT. It yields the protein CASSSSQGSDTEAFF. This chain links TRBV5-1 with TRBJ1-1; TRBD1 might be the D (6 bases). The CDR3 spans 15 residues. V dropped 3 bases and J dropped 3 bases, with 15 bases sitting between them. Per germline, CDR1 SGHRS and CDR2 YFSETQ.